The clone carrying this T cell receptor (beta chain) was seen a single time. Its antigen is still unknown. The assay used was immunoSEQ (version v3.0), run at survey level. The data were produced by immunoSEQ multiplex PCR, yet TCRdb's version contains in-frame clones alone and is incomplete. The repertoire holds around 23,000 clones, with roughly 86% as singletons. Germline-derived CDR1 and CDR2 are SGDLS and YYNGEE. J gave up 9 bases and V 0 bases, and 11 bases lay outside the gene matches. This CDR3 has 16 amino acids. This entry is derived from a study of long-term antiretroviral therapy in people with HIV. General observations from the study: Diversity rose after ART but stayed below transplant donor controls. Within the repertoire, clones expanded before ART were dominant at all time points.

The clonotype comes from a man in his fifties with HIV. This rearrangement joins TRBV9 to TRBJ2-3, with 9 bases lining up with TRBD2. The material was unsorted PBMCs, obtained 1.8 years before starting antiretroviral therapy. The chain's CDR3 is CASSVEWRGGGETQYF. The DNA of the CDR3 is TGTGCCAGCAGCGTAGAATGGCGGGGGGGTGGTGAAACGCAGTATTTT.